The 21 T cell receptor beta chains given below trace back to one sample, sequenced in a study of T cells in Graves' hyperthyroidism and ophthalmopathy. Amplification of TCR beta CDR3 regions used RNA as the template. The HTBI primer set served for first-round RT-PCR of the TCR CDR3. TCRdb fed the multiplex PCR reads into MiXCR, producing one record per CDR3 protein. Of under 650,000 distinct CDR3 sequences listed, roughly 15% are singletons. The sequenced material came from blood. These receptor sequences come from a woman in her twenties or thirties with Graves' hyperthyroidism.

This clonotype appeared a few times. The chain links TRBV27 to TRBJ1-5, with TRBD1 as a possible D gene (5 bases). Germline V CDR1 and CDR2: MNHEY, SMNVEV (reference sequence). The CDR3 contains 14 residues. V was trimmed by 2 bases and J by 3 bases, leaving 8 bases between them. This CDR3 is CASSLQGYNQPQHF. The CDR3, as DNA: TGTGCCAGCAGTTTACAGGGTTACAATCAGCCCCAGCATTTT.

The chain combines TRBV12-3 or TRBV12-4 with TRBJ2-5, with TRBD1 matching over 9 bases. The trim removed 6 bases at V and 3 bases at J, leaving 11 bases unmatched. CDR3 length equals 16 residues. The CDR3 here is CASSPPVRTGEETQYF. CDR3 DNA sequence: TGTGCCAGCAGCCCCCCCGTGCGGACAGGGGAAGAGACCCAGTACTTC.

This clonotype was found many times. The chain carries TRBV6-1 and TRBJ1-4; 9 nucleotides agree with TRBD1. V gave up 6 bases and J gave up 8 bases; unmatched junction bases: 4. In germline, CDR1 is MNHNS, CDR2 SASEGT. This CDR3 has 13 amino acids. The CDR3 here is CASRGTGNEKLFF. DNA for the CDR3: TGTGCCAGCAGGGGGACAGGGAACGAAAAACTGTTTTTT.

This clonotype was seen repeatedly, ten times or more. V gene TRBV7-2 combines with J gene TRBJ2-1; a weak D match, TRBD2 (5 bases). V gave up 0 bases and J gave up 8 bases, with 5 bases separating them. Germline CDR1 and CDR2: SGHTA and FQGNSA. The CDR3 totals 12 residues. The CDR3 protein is CASSLARDEQFF. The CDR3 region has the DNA TGTGCCAGCAGCTTAGCGCGGGATGAGCAGTTCTTC.

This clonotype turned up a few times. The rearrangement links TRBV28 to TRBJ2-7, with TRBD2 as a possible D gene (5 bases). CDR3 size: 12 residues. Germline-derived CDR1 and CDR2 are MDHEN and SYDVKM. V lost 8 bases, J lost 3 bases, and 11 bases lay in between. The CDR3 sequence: CASETSSYEQYF. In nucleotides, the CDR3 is TGTGCCAGCGAAACTAGTAGCTACGAGCAGTACTTC.

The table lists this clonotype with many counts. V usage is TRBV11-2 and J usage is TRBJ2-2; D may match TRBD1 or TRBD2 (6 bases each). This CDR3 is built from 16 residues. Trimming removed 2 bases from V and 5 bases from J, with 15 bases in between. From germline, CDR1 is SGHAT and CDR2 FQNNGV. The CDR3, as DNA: TGTGCCAGCAGCTTACGGGGGCAGGACGGGACCGGGGAGCTGTTTTTT. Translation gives CASSLRGQDGTGELFF.

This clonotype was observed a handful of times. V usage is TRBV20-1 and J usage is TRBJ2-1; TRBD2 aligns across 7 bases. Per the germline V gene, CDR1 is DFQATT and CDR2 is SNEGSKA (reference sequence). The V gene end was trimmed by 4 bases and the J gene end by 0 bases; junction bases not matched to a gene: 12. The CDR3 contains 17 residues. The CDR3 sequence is CSAKPGRWTSSYNEQFF. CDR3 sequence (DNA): TGCAGTGCTAAGCCGGGCCGTTGGACTAGCTCCTACAATGAGCAGTTCTTC.

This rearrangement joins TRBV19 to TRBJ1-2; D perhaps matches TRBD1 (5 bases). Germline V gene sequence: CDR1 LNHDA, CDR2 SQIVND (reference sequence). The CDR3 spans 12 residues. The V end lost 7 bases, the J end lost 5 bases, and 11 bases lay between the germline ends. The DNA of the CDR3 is TGTGCCAGTAACTTAGGGGCTTATGGCTACACCTTC. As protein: CASNLGAYGYTF.

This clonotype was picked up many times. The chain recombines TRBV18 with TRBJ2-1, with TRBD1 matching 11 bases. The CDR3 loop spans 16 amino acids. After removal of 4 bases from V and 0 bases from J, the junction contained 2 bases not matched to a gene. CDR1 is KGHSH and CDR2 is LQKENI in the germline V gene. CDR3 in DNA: TGTGCCAGCTCACGAGGGACAGGGGGCTCCTACAATGAGCAGTTCTTC. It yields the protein CASSRGTGGSYNEQFF.

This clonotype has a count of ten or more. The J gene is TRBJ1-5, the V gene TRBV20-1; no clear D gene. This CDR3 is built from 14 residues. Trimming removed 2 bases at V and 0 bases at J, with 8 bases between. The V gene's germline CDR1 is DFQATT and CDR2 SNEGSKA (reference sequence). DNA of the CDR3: TGCAGTGCTAGATACGGATATAGCAATCAGCCCCAGCATTTT. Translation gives CSARYGYSNQPQHF.

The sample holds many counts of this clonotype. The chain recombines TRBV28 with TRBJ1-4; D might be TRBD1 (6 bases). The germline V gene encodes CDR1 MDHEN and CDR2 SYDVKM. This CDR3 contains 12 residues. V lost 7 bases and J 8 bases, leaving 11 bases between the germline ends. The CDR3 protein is CASTQGWEKLFF. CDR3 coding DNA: TGTGCCAGCACCCAGGGGTGGGAAAAACTGTTTTTT. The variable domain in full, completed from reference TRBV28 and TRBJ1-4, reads DVKVTQSSRYLVKRTGEKVFLECVQDMDHENMFWYRQDPGLGLRLIYFSYDVKMKEKGDIPEGYSVSREKKERFSLILESASTNQTSMYLCASTQGWEKLFFGSGTQLSVL.

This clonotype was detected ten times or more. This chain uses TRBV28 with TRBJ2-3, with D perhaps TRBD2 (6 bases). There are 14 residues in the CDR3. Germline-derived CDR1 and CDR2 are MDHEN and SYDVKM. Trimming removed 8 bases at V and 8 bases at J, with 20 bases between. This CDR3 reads CASRIQTSSVTQYF. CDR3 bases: TGTGCCAGCCGCATCCAGACTAGTTCGGTTACGCAGTATTTT.

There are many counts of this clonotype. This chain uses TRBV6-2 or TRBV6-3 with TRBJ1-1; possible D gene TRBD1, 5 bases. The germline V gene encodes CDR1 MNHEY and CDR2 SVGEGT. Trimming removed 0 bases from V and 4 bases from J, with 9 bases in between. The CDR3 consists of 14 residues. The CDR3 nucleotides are TGTGCCAGCAGTTACTCCAGGGTGACCACTGAAGCTTTCTTT. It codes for CASSYSRVTTEAFF.

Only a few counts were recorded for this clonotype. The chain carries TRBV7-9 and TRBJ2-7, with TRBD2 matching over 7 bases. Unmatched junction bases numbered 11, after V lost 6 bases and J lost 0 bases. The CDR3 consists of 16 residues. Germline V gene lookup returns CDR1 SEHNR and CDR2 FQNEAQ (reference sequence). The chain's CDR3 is CASSGATSAYSYEQYF. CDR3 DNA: TGTGCCAGCAGTGGAGCAACTAGCGCCTACTCCTACGAGCAGTACTTC.

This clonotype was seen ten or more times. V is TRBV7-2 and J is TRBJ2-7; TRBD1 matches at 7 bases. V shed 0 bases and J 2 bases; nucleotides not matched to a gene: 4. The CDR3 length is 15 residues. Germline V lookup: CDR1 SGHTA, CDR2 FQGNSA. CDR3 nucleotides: TGTGCCAGCAGCTTAGCGGGACAGAATACCTACGAGCAGTACTTC. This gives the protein CASSLAGQNTYEQYF.

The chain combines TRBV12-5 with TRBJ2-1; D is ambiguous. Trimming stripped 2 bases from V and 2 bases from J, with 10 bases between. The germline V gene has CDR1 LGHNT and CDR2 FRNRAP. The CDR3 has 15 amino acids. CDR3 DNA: TGTGCTAGTGGTTTGCGGAGTGGGGCCTACAATGAGCAGTTCTTC. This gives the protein CASGLRSGAYNEQFF.

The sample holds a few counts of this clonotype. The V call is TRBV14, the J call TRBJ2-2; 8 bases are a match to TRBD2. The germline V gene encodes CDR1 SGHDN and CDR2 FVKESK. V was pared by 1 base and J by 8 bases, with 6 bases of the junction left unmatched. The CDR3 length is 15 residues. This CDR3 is CASSQGLSGTGELFF. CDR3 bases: TGTGCCAGCAGCCAAGGACTTAGCGGGACGGGGGAGCTGTTTTTT.

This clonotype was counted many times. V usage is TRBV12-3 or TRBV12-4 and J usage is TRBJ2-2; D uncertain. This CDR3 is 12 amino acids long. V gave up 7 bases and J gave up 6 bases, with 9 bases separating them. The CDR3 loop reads CASISNPGELFF. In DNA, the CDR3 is TGTGCCAGCATATCCAATCCCGGGGAGCTGTTTTTT.

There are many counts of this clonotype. CDR3 sequence (DNA): TGTGCCAGCAGCTTGGCGGGCGGGAGTAGGGAGACCCAGTACTTC. As protein: CASSLAGGSRETQYF. This rearrangement joins TRBV5-5 to TRBJ2-5, with 7 bases aligning to TRBD2. This CDR3 comprises 15 residues. Germline CDR1 is SGHKS and CDR2 is YYEKEE (reference sequence). Losses at the gene ends were 0 bases for V and 5 bases for J; bases not matched to a gene: 7.

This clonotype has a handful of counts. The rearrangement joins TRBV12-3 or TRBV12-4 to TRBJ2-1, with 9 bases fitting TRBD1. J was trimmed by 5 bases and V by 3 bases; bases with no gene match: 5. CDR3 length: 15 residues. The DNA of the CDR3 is TGTGCCAGCAGTTTTGGGACAGGGCGGAACAATGAGCAGTTCTTC. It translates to CASSFGTGRNNEQFF.

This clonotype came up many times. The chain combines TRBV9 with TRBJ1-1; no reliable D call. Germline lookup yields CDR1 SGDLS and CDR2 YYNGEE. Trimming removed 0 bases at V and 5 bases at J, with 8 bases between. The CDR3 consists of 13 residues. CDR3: CASSVGGRTEAFF. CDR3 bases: TGTGCCAGCAGCGTAGGTGGAAGGACTGAAGCTTTCTTT.